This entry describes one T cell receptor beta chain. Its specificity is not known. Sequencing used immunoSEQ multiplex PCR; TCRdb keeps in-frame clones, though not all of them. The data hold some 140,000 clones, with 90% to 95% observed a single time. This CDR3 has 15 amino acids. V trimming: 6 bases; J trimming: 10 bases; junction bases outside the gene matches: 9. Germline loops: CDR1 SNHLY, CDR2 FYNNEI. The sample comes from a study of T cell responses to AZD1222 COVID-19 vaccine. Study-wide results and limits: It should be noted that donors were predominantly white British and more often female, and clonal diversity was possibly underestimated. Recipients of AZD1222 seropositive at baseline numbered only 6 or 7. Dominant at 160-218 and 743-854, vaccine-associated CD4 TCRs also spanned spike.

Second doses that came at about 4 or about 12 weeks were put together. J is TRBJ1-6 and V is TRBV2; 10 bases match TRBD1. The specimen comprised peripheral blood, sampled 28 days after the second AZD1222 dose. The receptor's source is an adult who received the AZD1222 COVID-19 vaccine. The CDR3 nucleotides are TGTGCCAGCAGGGCCCGGGACAGGGGTGACTCACCCCTCCACTTT. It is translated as CASRARDRGDSPLHF.